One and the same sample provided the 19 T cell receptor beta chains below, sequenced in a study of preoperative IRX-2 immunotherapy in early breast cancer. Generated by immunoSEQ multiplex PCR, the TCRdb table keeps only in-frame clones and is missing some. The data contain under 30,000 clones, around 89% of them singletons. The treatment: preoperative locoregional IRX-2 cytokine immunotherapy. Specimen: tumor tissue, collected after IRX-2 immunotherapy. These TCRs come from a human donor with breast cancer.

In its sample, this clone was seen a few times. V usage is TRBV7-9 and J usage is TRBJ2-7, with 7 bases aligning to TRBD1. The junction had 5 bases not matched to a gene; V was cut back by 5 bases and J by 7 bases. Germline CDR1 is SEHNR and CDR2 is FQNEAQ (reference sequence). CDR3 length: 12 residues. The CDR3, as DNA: TGTGCCAGCAGCCCGACAGGGCGAGAGCAGTACTTC. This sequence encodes CASSPTGREQYF. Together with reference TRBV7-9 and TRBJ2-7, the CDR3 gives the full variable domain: DTGVSQNPRHKITKRGQNVTFRCDPISEHNRLYWYRQTLGQGPEFLTYFQNEAQLEKSRLLSDRFSAERPKGSFSTLEIQRTEQGDSAMYLCASSPTGREQYFGPGTRLTVT.

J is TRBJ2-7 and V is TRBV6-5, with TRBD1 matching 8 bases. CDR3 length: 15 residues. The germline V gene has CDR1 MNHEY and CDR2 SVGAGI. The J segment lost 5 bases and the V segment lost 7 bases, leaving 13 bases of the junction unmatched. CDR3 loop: CASTPFQTGANEQYF. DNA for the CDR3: TGTGCCAGCACCCCCTTTCAGACAGGGGCAAACGAGCAGTACTTC.

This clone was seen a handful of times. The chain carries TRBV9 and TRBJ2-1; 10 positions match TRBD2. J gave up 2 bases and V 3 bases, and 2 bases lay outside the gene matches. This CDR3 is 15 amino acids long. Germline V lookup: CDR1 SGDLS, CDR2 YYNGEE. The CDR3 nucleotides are TGTGCCAGCAGCGAGCTAGCGGGAGCCTACAATGAGCAGTTCTTC. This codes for CASSELAGAYNEQFF.

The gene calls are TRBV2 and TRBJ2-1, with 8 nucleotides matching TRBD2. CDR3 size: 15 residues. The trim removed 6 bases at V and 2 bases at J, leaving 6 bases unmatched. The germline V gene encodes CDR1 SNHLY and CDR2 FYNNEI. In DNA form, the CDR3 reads TGTGCCAGCAGCGGGTGGCGGGGGGCCTACAATGAGCAGTTCTTC. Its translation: CASSGWRGAYNEQFF.

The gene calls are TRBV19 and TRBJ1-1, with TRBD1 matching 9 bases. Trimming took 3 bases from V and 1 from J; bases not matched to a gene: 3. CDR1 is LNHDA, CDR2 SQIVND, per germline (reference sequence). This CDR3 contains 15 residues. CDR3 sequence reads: CASSIRQGGNTEAFF. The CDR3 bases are TGTGCCAGTAGTATCCGACAGGGGGGGAACACTGAAGCTTTCTTT.

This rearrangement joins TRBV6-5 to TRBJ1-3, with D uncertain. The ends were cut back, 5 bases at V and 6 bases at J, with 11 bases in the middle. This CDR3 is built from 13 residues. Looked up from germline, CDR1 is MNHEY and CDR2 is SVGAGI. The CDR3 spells CASSPILENTIYF. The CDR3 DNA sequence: TGTGCCAGCAGTCCTATCCTGGAAAACACCATATATTTT.

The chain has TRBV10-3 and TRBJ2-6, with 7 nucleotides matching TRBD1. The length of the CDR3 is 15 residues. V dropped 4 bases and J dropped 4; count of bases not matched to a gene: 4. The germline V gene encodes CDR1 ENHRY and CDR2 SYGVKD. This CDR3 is CAISADRTGANVLTF. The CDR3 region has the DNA TGTGCCATCAGTGCGGACAGGACCGGGGCCAACGTCCTGACTTTC.

CDR3 in DNA: TGCGCCAGCAGCTTACAGGGGTCGGAGACCCAGTACTTC. Its translation is CASSLQGSETQYF. The chain uses TRBV5-1 and TRBJ2-5; 7 nucleotides line up with TRBD1. The ends lost 2 bases at V and 5 bases at J; junction bases unmatched: 3. The CDR3 has 13 residues. Looked up from germline, CDR1 is SGHRS and CDR2 is YFSETQ.

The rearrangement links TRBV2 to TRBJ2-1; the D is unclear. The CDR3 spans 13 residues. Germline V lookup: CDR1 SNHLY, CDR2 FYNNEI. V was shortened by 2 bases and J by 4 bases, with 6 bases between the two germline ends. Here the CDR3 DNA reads TGTGCCAGCAGTGAACGAAGGTACAATGAGCAGTTCTTC. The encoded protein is CASSERRYNEQFF.

This CDR3 reads CASSTGLAGETGELFF. In nucleotides, the CDR3 is TGCGCCAGCAGCACCGGACTAGCGGGAGAAACCGGGGAGCTGTTTTTT. The gene calls are TRBV5-1 and TRBJ2-2; TRBD2 matches 13 bases. This CDR3 comprises 16 residues. The V and J ends lost 4 bases and 5 bases, in that order; junction bases with no gene match: 5. Germline V gene data show CDR1 as SGHRS and CDR2 as YFSETQ.

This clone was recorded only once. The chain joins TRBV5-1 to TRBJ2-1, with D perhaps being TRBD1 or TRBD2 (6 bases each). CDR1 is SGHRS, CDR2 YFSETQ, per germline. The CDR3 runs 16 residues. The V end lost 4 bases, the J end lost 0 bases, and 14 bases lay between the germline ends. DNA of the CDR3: TGCGCCAGCAGCCTCGGACAGACTAGCTCCTACAATGAGCAGTTCTTC. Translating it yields CASSLGQTSSYNEQFF.

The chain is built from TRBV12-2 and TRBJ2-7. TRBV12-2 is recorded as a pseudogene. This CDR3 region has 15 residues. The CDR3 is CASRPRRIRPYEQYF. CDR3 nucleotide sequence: TGTGCAAGTCGCCCGAGACGGATACGTCCCTACGAGCAGTACTTC.

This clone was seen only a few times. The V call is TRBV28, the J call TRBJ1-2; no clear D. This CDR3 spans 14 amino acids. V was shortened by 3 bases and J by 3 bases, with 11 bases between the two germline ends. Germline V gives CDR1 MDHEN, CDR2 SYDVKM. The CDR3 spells CASSLWAPYYGYTF. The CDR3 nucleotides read TGTGCCAGCAGTTTGTGGGCGCCTTACTATGGCTACACCTTC.

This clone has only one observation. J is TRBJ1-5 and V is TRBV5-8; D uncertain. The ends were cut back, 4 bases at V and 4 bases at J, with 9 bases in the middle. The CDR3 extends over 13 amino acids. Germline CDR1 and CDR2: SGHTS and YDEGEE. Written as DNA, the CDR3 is TGTGCCAGCAGCGGTGGCGCTAATCAGCCCCAGCATTTT. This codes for CASSGGANQPQHF.

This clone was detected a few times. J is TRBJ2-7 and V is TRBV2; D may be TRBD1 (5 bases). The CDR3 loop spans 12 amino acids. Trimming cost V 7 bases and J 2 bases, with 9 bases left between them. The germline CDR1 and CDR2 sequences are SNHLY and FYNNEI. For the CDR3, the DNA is TGTGCCAGCACCGACAGTACCTACGAGCAGTACTTC. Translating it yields CASTDSTYEQYF. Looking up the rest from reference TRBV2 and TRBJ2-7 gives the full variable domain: EPEVTQTPSHQVTQMGQEVILRCVPISNHLYFYWYRQILGQKVEFLVSFYNNEISEKSEIFDDQFSVERPDGSNFTLKIRSTKLEDSAMYFCASTDSTYEQYFGPGTRLTVT.

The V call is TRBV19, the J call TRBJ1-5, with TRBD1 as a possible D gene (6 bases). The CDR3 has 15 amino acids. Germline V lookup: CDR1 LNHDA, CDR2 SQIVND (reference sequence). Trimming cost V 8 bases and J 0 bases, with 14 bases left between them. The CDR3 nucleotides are TGTGCCAGTTTTGACAGGTTTTATAGCAATCAGCCCCAGCATTTT. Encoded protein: CASFDRFYSNQPQHF. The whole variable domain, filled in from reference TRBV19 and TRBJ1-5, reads DGGITQSPKYLFRKEGQNVTLSCEQNLNHDAMYWYRQDPGQGLRLIYYSQIVNDFQKGDIAEGYSVSREKKESFPLTVTSAQKNPTAFYLCASFDRFYSNQPQHFGDGTRLSIL.

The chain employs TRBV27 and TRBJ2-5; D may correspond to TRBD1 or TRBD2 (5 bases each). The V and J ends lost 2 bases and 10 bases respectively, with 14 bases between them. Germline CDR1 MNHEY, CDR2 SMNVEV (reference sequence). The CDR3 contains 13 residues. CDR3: CASSLAGARDQYF. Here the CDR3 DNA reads TGTGCCAGCAGTTTAGCCGGGGCGAGGGACCAGTACTTC.

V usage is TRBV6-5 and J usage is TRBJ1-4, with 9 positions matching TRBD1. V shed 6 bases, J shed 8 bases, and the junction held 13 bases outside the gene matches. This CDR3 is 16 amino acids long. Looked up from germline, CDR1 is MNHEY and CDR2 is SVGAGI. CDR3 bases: TGTGCCAGCAGCTACGCTTACAGGGGGCGGGAAGAAAAACTGTTTTTT. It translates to CASSYAYRGREEKLFF.

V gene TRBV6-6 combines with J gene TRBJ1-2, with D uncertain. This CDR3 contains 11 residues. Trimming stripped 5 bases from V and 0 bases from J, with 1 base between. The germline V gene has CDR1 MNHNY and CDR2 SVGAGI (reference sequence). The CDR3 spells CASSPNYGYTF. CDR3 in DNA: TGTGCCAGCAGTCCTAACTATGGCTACACCTTC.